This T cell receptor (delta chain) came from a study of gamma-delta T cells after stem cell transplantation. TCRdb reprocessed the RT-PCR reads through CATT. The sample contains around 1,300 delta-chain clones, approximately 19% of which appear only once. The sequence derives from a human donor. It is not recorded whose cells these are; they may come from a transplant donor. Sequenced material: gamma-delta T cells.

This CDR3 is CALGEPTILLPTGGLGDTRNKLIF. CDR3 in DNA: TGTGCTCTTGGGGAACCTACCATCCTCCTTCCTACGGGGGGACTGGGGGATACGCGGAATAAACTCATCTTT. The V gene is TRDV1, the J gene TRDJ1; TRDD3 aligns across 13 bases. The ends lost 1 base at V and 6 bases at J; junction bases unmatched: 29. CDR1 TSWWSYY and CDR2 QGS come from the germline V gene. The CDR3 is 24 amino acids.